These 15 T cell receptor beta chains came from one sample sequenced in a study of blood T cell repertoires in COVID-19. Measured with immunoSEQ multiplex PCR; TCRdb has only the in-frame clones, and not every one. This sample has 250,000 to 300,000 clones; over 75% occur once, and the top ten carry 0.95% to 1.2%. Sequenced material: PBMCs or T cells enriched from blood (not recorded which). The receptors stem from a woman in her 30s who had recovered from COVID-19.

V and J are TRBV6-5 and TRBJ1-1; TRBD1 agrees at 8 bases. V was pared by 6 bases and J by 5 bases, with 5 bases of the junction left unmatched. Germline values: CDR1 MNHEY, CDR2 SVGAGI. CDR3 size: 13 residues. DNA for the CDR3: TGTGCCAGCAGCCTACAGGGGGGTACTGAAGCTTTCTTT. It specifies CASSLQGGTEAFF.

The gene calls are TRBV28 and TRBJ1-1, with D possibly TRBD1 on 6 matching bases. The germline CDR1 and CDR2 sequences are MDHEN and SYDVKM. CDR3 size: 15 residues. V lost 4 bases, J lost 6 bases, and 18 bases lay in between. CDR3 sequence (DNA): TGTGCCAGCAGTTCCGGGATGGCGGGGGCCGCTGAAGCTTTCTTT. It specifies CASSSGMAGAAEAFF. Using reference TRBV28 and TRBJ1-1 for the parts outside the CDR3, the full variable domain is DVKVTQSSRYLVKRTGEKVFLECVQDMDHENMFWYRQDPGLGLRLIYFSYDVKMKEKGDIPEGYSVSREKKERFSLILESASTNQTSMYLCASSSGMAGAAEAFFGQGTRLTVV.

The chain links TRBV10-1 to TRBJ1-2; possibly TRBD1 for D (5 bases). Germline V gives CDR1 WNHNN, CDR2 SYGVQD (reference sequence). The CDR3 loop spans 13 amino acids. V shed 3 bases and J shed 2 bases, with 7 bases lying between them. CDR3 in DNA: TGCGCCAGCAGTGATTACAGGAACTATGGCTACACCTTC. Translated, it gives CASSDYRNYGYTF.

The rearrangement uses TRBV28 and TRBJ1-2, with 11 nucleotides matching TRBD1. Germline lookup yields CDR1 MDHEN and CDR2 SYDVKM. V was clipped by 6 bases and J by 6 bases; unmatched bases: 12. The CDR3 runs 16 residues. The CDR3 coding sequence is TGTGCCAGCAGGGGGCCCAGGACAGGGGGCTTCAATGGCTACACCTTC. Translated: CASRGPRTGGFNGYTF.

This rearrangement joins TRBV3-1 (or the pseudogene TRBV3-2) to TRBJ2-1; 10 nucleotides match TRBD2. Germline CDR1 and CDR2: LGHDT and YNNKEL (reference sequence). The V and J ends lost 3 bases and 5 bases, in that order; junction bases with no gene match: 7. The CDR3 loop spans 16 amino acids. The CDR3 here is CASSHLTGLANNEQFF. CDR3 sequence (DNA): TGTGCCAGCAGCCATTTAACGGGACTAGCGAACAATGAGCAGTTCTTC.

The CDR3 here is CASSTPGQGIDTQYF. Here the CDR3 DNA reads TGTGCCAGCAGCACTCCGGGACAGGGGATAGATACGCAGTATTTT. The chain is built from TRBV5-4 and TRBJ2-3, with 10 bases fitting TRBD1. The CDR3 contains 15 residues. After removal of 4 bases from V and 5 bases from J, the junction contained 7 bases not matched to a gene. In germline, CDR1 is SGHNT, CDR2 YYREEE (reference sequence).

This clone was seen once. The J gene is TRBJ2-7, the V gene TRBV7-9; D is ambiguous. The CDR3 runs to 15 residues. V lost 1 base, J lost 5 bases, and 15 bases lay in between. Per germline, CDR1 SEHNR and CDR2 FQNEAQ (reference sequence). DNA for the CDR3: TGTGCCAGCAGCTTAGAATGGTTTGAGAGGAACGAGCAGTACTTC. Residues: CASSLEWFERNEQYF.

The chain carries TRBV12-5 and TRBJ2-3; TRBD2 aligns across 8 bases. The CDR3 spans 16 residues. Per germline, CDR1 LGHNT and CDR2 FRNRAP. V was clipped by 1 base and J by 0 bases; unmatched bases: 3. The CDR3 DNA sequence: TGTGCTAGTGGTTTGGGGGGGACTAGTAGCACAGATACGCAGTATTTT. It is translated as CASGLGGTSSTDTQYF.

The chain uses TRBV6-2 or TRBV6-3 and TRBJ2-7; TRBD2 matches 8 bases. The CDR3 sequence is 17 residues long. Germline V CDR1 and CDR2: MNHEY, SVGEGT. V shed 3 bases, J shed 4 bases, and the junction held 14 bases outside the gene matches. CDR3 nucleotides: TGTGCCAGCAGTTATGCCCCCGGGACTAGGAGTTTTTACGAGCAGTACTTC. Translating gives CASSYAPGTRSFYEQYF.

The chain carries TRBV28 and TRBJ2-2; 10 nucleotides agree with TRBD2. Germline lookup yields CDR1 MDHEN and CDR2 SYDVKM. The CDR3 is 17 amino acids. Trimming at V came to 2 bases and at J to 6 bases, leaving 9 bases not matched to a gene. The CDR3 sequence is CASSLILLAGAAGELFF. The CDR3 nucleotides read TGTGCCAGCAGTTTAATCCTGCTAGCGGGAGCGGCCGGGGAGCTGTTTTTT. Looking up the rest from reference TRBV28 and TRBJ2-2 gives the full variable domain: DVKVTQSSRYLVKRTGEKVFLECVQDMDHENMFWYRQDPGLGLRLIYFSYDVKMKEKGDIPEGYSVSREKKERFSLILESASTNQTSMYLCASSLILLAGAAGELFFGEGSRLTVL.

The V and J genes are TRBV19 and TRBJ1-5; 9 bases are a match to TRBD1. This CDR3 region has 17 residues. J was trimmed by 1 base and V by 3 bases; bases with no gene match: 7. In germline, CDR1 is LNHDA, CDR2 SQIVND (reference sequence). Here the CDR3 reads CASSMARDRVSNQPQHF. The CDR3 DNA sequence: TGTGCCAGTAGTATGGCCCGGGACAGGGTAAGCAATCAGCCCCAGCATTTT. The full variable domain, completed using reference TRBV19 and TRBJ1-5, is DGGITQSPKYLFRKEGQNVTLSCEQNLNHDAMYWYRQDPGQGLRLIYYSQIVNDFQKGDIAEGYSVSREKKESFPLTVTSAQKNPTAFYLCASSMARDRVSNQPQHFGDGTRLSIL.

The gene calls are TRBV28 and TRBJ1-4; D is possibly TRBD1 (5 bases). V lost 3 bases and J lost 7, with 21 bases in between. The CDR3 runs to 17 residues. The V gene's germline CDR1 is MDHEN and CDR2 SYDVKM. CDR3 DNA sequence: TGTGCCAGCAGTTTGCGGGGGGGGGAATGGCAAGTTGAAAAACTGTTTTTT. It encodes CASSLRGGEWQVEKLFF.

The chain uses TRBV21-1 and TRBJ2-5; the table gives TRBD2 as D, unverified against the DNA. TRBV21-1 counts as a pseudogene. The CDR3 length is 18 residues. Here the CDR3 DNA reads TGTGCCAGCAGCAGCGCCCCCGGGGGACTAGCGAAGGAAGAGACCCAGTACTTC. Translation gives CASSSAPGGLAKEETQYF.

Here the CDR3 DNA reads TGTGCCAGCAGTTACCAGTTTGGGACAGGGGGCTACGAGCAGTACTTC. Protein: CASSYQFGTGGYEQYF. The V gene is TRBV6-2 or TRBV6-3, the J gene TRBJ2-7; 11 bases match TRBD1. This CDR3 comprises 16 residues. Germline CDR1 MNHEY, CDR2 SVGEGT. Trimming removed 2 bases from V and 3 bases from J; junction bases left unmatched: 6.

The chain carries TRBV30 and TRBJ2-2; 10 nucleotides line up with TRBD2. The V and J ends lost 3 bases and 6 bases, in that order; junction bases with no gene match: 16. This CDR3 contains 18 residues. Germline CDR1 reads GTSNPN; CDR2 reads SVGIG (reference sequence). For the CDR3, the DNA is TGTGCCTGGAGGAAAGCGGGAGGGCCCCTACTCAGAGCCGGGGAGCTGTTTTTT. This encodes CAWRKAGGPLLRAGELFF. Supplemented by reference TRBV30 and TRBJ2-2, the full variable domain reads SQTIHQWPATLVQPVGSPLSLECTVEGTSNPNLYWYRQAAGRGLQLLFYSVGIGQISSEVPQNLSASRPQDRQFILSSKKLLLSDSGFYLCAWRKAGGPLLRAGELFFGEGSRLTVL.